In its sample, the clone carrying this T cell receptor beta chain was seen many times. Its antigen is currently unknown. These data come from a study of identical twins. General observations from the study: A partial confounding effect on zero-insertion analyses could come from invariant MAIT and iNKT cells. Out-of-frame alpha sequences shared by twins showed excess low generation probability.

CDR1 is GTSNPN and CDR2 is SVGIG in the germline V gene (reference sequence). The CDR3 loop spans 16 amino acids. V shed 1 base, J shed 3 bases, and the junction held 8 bases outside the gene matches. A universal primer site was created by template switching, with the cDNA bearing unique molecular identifiers. TCRdb processed the 5' RACE reads anew with MiXCR; each CDR3 protein has one entry. The sample lists a few hundred thousand distinct CDR3 sequences; about 10% were seen once. This TCR came from a man aged 45-65 years in good health. The sequenced sample was memory T cells sorted from blood. This chain links TRBV30 with TRBJ1-3; TRBD1 aligns across 8 bases. This CDR3 reads CAWSAHRTGFGNTIYF. CDR3 bases: TGTGCCTGGAGTGCCCACCGGACAGGGTTTGGAAACACCATATATTTT.